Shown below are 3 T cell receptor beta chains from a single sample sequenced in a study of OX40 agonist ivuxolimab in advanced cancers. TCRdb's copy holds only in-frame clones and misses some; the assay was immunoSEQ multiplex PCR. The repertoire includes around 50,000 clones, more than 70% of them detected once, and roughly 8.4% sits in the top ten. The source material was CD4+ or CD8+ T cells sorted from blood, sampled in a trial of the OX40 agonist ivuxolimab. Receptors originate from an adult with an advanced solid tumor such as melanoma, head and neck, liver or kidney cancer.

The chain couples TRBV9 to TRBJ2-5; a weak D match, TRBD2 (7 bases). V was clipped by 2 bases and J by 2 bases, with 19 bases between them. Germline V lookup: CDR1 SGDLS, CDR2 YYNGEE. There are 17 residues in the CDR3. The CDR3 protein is CASSVAGGASYQETQYF. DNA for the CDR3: TGTGCCAGCAGCGTCGCTGGGGGGGCGAGCTATCAAGAGACCCAGTACTTC.

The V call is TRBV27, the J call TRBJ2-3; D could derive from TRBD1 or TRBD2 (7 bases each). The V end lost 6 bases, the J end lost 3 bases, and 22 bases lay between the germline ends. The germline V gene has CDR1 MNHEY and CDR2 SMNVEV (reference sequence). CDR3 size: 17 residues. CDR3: CASSRFRGAGGTDTQYF. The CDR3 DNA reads TGTGCCAGCAGCCGGTTTCGGGGGGCAGGGGGGACAGATACGCAGTATTTT.

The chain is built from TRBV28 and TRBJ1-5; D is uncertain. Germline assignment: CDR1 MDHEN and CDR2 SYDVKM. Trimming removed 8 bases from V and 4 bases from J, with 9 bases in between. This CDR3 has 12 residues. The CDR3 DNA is TGTGCCAGCTCTTCCCTTAATCAGCCCCAGCATTTT. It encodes CASSSLNQPQHF.